This T cell receptor (beta chain) was captured in a study of T cell responses to AZD1222 COVID-19 vaccine. Study background: Combined were second doses at about 4 or about 12 weeks. Notes on the study in general: Clonal diversity may have been underestimated in mostly white British donors. The number of AZD1222 recipients seropositive at baseline was only five to seven. The peak T cell response came first, and repertoires were sampled only after it.

V shed 4 bases, J shed 0 bases, and the junction held 2 bases outside the gene matches. Per the germline V gene, CDR1 is MNHEY and CDR2 is SVGAGI. The CDR3 is 14 residues long. Sequencing used immunoSEQ multiplex PCR; TCRdb keeps in-frame clones, though not all of them. The sample holds around 120,000 clones; around 95% are singletons and the top ten take roughly 2%. Regarding this clone: Its antigen is undetermined.

The chain is built from TRBV6-5 and TRBJ2-7, with 8 positions matching TRBD2. The sequence was obtained from an adult in good health. Specimen: peripheral blood, collected on day 0 of AZD1222 vaccination. CDR3 in amino acids: CASSSGGGSYEQYF. For the CDR3, the DNA is TGTGCCAGCAGTTCCGGGGGGGGCTCCTACGAGCAGTACTTC.